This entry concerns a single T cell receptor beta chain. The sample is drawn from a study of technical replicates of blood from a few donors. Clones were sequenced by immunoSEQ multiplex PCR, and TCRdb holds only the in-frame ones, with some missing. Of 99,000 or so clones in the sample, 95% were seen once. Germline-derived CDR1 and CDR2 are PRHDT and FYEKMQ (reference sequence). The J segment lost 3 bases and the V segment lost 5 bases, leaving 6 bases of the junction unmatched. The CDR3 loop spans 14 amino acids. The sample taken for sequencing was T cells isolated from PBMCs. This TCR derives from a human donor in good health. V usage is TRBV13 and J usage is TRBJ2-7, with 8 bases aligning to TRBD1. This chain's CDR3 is CASSPDRGDYEQYF. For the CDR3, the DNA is TGTGCCAGCAGCCCCGACAGGGGTGACTACGAGCAGTACTTC.